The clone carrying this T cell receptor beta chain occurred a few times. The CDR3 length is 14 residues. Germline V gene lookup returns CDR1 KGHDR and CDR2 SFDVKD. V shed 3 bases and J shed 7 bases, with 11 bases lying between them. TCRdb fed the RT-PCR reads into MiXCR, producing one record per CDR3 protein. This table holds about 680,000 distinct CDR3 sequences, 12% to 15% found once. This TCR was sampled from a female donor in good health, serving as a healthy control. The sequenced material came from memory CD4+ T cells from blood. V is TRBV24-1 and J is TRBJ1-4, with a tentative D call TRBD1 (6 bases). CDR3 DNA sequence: TGTGCCACCAGTGATCCAGGGGCGGGTGAAAAACTGTTTTTT. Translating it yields CATSDPGAGEKLFF.